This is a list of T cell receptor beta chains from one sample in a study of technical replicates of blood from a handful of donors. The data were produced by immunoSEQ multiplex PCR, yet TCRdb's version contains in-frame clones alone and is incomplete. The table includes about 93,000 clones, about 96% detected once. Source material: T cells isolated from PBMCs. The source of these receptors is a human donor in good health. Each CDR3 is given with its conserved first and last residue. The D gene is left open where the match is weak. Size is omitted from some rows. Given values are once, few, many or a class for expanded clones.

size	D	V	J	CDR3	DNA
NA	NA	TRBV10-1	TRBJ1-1	CASTDKEGAHDSTEAFF	TGCGCCAGCACCGACAAGGAGGGCGCTCACGACAGCACTGAAGCTTTCTTT
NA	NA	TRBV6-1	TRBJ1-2	CASKSGRPGDGYTF	TGTGCCAGCAAAAGCGGCCGGCCGGGGGATGGCTACACCTTC
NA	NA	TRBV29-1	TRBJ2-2	CSVEESHRRGSGELFF	TGCAGCGTTGAAGAATCACACCGACGGGGTTCCGGGGAGCTGTTTTTT
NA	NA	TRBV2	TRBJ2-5	CASAYQETQYF	TGTGCCAGCGCGTACCAAGAGACCCAGTACTTC
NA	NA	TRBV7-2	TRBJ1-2	CASSFGLARVDYGYTF	TGTGCCAGCAGCTTCGGGTTAGCGAGGGTCGACTATGGCTACACCTTC
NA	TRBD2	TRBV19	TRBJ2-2	CASSIDGLAGGTGELFF	TGTGCCAGTAGTATAGACGGACTAGCGGGAGGAACCGGGGAGCTGTTTTTT
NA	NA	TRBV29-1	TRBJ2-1	CSVEDWRQGYNEQFF	TGCAGCGTTGAAGATTGGAGGCAGGGGTACAATGAGCAGTTCTTC
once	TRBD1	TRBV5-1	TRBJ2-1	CASMQGERSEQFF	TGCGCCAGCATGCAGGGGGAAAGAAGTGAGCAGTTCTTC
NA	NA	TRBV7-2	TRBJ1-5	CASSLWQGGGQPQHF	TGTGCCAGCAGCTTGTGGCAGGGAGGGGGTCAGCCCCAGCATTTT
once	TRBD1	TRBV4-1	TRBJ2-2	CASSQPQGAGELFF	TGCGCCAGCAGCCAACCTCAGGGGGCCGGGGAGCTGTTTTTT
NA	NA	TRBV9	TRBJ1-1	CASSAHQPAGGVSTEAFF	TGTGCCAGCAGCGCCCACCAGCCCGCAGGAGGTGTGAGTACTGAAGCTTTCTTT
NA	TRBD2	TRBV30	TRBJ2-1	CAWSASGGYNEQFF	TGTGCCTGGAGTGCTAGCGGGGGATACAATGAGCAGTTCTTC
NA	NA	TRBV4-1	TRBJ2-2	CASSHPLETGELFF	TGCGCCAGCAGCCATCCTTTAGAGACCGGGGAGCTGTTTTTT
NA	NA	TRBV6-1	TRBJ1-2	CASSDQGAGYTF	TGTGCCAGCAGTGACCAGGGCGCTGGCTACACCTTC
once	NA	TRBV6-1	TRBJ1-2	CAGGLNYGYTF	TGTGCCGGGGGCCTTAACTATGGCTACACCTTC
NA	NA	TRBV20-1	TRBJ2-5	CSATREETQYF	TGCAGTGCTACGAGGGAAGAGACCCAGTACTTC
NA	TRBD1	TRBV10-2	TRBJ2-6	CASSRTGAVSGANVLTF	TGCGCCAGCAGTCGGACAGGGGCCGTTTCTGGGGCCAACGTCCTGACTTTC
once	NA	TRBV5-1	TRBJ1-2	CASSQDVGGLRGYTF	TGCGCCAGCAGCCAGGACGTCGGGGGGCTCAGGGGCTACACCTTC
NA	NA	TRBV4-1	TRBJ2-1	CASSQLDEQFF	TGCGCCAGCAGCCAATTAGATGAGCAGTTCTTC
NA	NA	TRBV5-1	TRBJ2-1	CASSLGVYNEQFF	TGCGCCAGCAGCTTAGGGGTATACAATGAGCAGTTCTTC
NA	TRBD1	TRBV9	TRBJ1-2	CASSPRTGGDGYTF	TGTGCCAGCAGCCCGAGGACAGGGGGCGATGGCTACACCTTC
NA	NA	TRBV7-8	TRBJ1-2	CASSVQQGPPDGYTF	TGTGCCAGCAGCGTACAACAGGGACCGCCGGATGGCTACACCTTC
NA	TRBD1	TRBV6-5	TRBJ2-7	CASSPGTAWEQYF	TGTGCCAGCAGTCCCGGGACAGCGTGGGAGCAGTACTTC
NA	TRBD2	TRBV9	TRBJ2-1	CASSLTSGGYNEQFF	TGTGCCAGCAGCTTGACTAGCGGGGGTTACAATGAGCAGTTCTTC
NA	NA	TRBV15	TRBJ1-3	CATSRDYAGRNTIYF	TGTGCCACCAGCAGAGATTACGCAGGGAGAAACACCATATATTTT
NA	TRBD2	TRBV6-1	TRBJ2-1	CASRVAGGRYNEQFF	TGTGCCAGCAGAGTCGCGGGGGGGAGATACAATGAGCAGTTCTTC
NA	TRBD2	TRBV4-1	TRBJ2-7	CASSNYMTRQVGTSGFYEQYF	TGCGCCAGCAGCAATTACATGACTCGACAGGTGGGGACTAGCGGATTCTACGAGCAGTACTTC
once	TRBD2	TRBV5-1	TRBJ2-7	CASSTGTSGSIYEQYF	TGCGCCAGCAGCACCGGGACTAGCGGGAGCATCTACGAGCAGTACTTC
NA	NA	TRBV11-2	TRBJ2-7	CASSPYSIPPGAYEQYF	TGTGCCAGCAGCCCATACTCAATTCCCCCGGGAGCCTACGAGCAGTACTTC
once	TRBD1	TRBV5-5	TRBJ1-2	CASSLMGQGAVYGYTF	TGTGCCAGCAGCTTAATGGGACAGGGGGCGGTCTATGGCTACACCTTC
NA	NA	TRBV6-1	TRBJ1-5	CASRKEDIWNQPQHF	TGTGCCAGCAGGAAGGAAGACATATGGAATCAGCCCCAGCATTTT
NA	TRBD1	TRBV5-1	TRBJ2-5	CASSLVRGRGNQETQYF	TGCGCCAGCAGCTTGGTCCGTGGCAGGGGGAACCAAGAGACCCAGTACTTC
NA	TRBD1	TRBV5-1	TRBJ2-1	CASSLGQGVSQYEQFF	TGCGCCAGCAGCTTGGGACAGGGGGTTTCCCAATACGAGCAGTTCTTC
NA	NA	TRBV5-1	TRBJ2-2	CASSLTSYVSGILSNTGELFF	TGCGCCAGCAGCTTGACGTCCTATGTGAGCGGAATCTTGTCTAACACCGGGGAGCTGTTTTTT
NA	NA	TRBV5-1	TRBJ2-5	CASSLLGSGVQETQYF	TGCGCCAGCAGCTTGCTGGGGTCGGGAGTACAAGAGACCCAGTACTTC
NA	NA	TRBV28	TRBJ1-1	CASSQDRPAFF	TGTGCCAGCAGCCAAGACAGACCAGCTTTCTTT
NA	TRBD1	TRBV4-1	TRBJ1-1	CASSQGTGGKNTEAFF	TGCGCCAGCAGCCAAGGGACAGGGGGTAAGAACACTGAAGCTTTCTTT
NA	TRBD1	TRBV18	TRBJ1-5	CASSPEGASQPQHF	TGTGCCAGCTCACCGGAGGGGGCGAGTCAGCCCCAGCATTTT
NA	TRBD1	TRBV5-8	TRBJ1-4	CASSSGQATNEKLFF	TGTGCCAGCAGCTCCGGACAGGCGACTAATGAAAAACTGTTTTTT
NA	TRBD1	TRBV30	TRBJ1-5	CAWSSVTGSQPQHF	TGTGCCTGGAGTTCGGTGACAGGGAGCCAGCCCCAGCATTTT
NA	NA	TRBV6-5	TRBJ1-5	CASSYGGMIEPQHF	TGTGCCAGCAGTTACGGGGGGATGATCGAGCCCCAGCATTTT
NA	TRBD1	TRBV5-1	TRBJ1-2	CASSLVEGGPYGYTF	TGCGCCAGCAGCTTGGTTGAAGGGGGCCCCTATGGCTACACCTTC
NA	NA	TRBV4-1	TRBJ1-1	CASSPRPPTGTGNTEAFF	TGCGCCAGCAGCCCCCGCCCGCCCACAGGGACGGGTAACACTGAAGCTTTCTTT
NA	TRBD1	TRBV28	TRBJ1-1	CASSSPGQAMNTEAFF	TGTGCCAGCAGTTCACCGGGACAGGCCATGAACACTGAAGCTTTCTTT
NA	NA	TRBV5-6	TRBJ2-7	CASSSAELRQYF	TGTGCCAGCAGCTCGGCGGAGTTACGGCAGTACTTC